One sample yielded the 10 T cell receptor beta chains listed below, sequenced in a study of control samples from healthy donors and cancer patients. The repertoire was sequenced with immunoSEQ multiplex PCR; TCRdb's copy has only in-frame clones and lacks some. This table holds 150,000 to 160,000 clones, approximately 93% found once. Sequenced material: blood. The receptors shown here come from a man in his fifties in good health.

This chain connects TRBV5-6 to TRBJ2-5; 7 positions agree with TRBD2. Germline assignment: CDR1 SGHDT and CDR2 YYEEEE. CDR3 length equals 14 residues. J gave up 1 base and V 4 bases, and 4 bases lay outside the gene matches. The CDR3 DNA sequence: TGTGCCAGCAGCCCGGGACTATTCCAAGAGACCCAGTACTTC. Its protein product is CASSPGLFQETQYF.

The chain links TRBV18 to TRBJ1-1; D call uncertain. Trimming pared 0 bases from V and 1 base from J, leaving 0 bases between. This CDR3 contains 12 residues. The germline V gene encodes CDR1 KGHSH and CDR2 LQKENI. The DNA of the CDR3 is TGTGCCAGCTCACCACCGAACACTGAAGCTTTCTTT. Protein product: CASSPPNTEAFF.

The V and J genes are TRBV30 and TRBJ2-3; 12 bases match TRBD2. The germline V gene encodes CDR1 GTSNPN and CDR2 SVGIG (reference sequence). Losses at the gene ends were 7 bases for V and 3 bases for J; bases not matched to a gene: 8. The CDR3 is 15 residues long. CDR3 residues: CAFRMTSGRTDTQYF. The CDR3 DNA reads as TGTGCCTTCCGAATGACTAGCGGGAGAACAGATACGCAGTATTTT. The complete variable domain, with remaining parts taken from reference TRBV30 and TRBJ2-3, reads SQTIHQWPATLVQPVGSPLSLECTVEGTSNPNLYWYRQAAGRGLQLLFYSVGIGQISSEVPQNLSASRPQDRQFILSSKKLLLSDSGFYLCAFRMTSGRTDTQYFGPGTRLTVL.

The chain couples TRBV5-1 to TRBJ2-3; no clear D gene. The germline V gene has CDR1 SGHRS and CDR2 YFSETQ. Trimming pared 2 bases from V and 4 bases from J, leaving 11 bases between. The CDR3 length is 14 residues. The CDR3 sequence: CASSFGRGADTQYF. Written as DNA, the CDR3 is TGCGCCAGCAGCTTCGGCCGAGGTGCAGATACGCAGTATTTT.

This clone was seen only once. The J gene is TRBJ2-7, the V gene TRBV6-5; 7 nucleotides agree with TRBD1. Germline CDR1 is MNHEY and CDR2 is SVGAGI. The CDR3 totals 14 residues. V was clipped by 4 bases and J by 3 bases; unmatched bases: 6. DNA for the CDR3: TGTGCCAGCAGTTCAGGGGGACCTTACTACGAGCAGTACTTC. Its protein product is CASSSGGPYYEQYF.

This chain connects TRBV20-1 to TRBJ2-7, with 13 positions matching TRBD2. Losses at the gene ends were 3 bases for V and 3 bases for J; bases not matched to a gene: 8. CDR1 is DFQATT, CDR2 SNEGSKA, per germline (reference sequence). This CDR3 is built from 16 residues. The CDR3 DNA follows: TGCAGTGCTAGTGACCCGGGACTAGCGGGATTCTACGAGCAGTACTTC. Translation: CSASDPGLAGFYEQYF.

This chain uses TRBV15 with TRBJ1-4; D is unclear. There are 15 residues in the CDR3. V lost 0 bases and J lost 10, with 15 bases in between. From germline, CDR1 is LNHNV and CDR2 YYDKDF (reference sequence). The CDR3 spells CATSRDRWESGKLFF. CDR3 nucleotides: TGTGCCACCAGCAGAGATCGCTGGGAATCTGGAAAACTGTTTTTT.

The chain carries TRBV7-6 and TRBJ1-5, with a possible D match to TRBD1 (5 bases). This CDR3 region has 14 residues. Per germline, CDR1 SGHVS and CDR2 FNYEAQ. V was shortened by 0 bases and J by 5 bases, with 8 bases between the two germline ends. Written as DNA, the CDR3 is TGTGCCAGCAGCTTAGCAGGGGAGGATCAGCCCCAGCATTTT. It encodes CASSLAGEDQPQHF.

This CDR3 reads CATSASGTNYGYTF. CDR3 DNA: TGTGCCACCAGTGCCTCGGGGACTAACTATGGCTACACCTTC. The chain uses TRBV24-1 and TRBJ1-2; D ambiguous. From germline, CDR1 is KGHDR and CDR2 SFDVKD. This CDR3 contains 14 residues. V shed 5 bases and J shed 0 bases, with 9 bases lying between them.

The genes are TRBV29-1 and TRBJ2-7, with D perhaps TRBD2 (6 bases). This CDR3 has 14 residues. Germline assignment: CDR1 SQVTM and CDR2 ANQGSEA. V lost 5 bases, J lost 5 bases, and 19 bases lay in between. The chain's CDR3 is CSVTGRAGRNEQYF. The DNA of the CDR3 is TGCAGCGTTACGGGACGGGCGGGGAGGAACGAGCAGTACTTC.